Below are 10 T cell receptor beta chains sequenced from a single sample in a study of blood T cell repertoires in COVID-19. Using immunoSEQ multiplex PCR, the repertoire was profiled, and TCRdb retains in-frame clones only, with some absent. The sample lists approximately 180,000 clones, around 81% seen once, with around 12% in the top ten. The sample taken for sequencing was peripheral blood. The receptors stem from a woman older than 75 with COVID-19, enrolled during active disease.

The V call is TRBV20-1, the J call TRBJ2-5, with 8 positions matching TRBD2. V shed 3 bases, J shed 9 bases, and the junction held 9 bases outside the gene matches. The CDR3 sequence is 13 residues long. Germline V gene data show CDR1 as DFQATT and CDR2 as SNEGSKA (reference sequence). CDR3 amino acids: CSASPTSGGAQYF. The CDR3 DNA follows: TGCAGTGCTAGTCCCACTAGCGGAGGGGCCCAGTACTTC.

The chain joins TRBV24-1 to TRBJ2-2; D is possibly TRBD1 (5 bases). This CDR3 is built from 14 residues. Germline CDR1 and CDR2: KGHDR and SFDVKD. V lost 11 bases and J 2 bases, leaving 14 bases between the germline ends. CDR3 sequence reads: CASEDRVNTGELFF. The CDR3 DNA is TGTGCCAGCGAAGACAGAGTAAACACCGGGGAGCTGTTTTTT.

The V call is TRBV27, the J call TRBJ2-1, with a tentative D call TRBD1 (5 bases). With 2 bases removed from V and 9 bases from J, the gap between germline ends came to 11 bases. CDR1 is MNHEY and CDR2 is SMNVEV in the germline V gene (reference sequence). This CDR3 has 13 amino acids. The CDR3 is CASSLLGEGEQFF. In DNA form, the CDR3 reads TGTGCCAGCAGTTTACTAGGGGAAGGTGAGCAGTTCTTC.

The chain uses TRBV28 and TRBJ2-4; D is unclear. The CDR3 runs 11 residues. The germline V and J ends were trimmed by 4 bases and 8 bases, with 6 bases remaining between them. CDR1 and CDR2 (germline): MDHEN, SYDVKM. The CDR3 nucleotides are TGTGCCAGCAGTTCATTAGACATTCAGTACTTC. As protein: CASSSLDIQYF.

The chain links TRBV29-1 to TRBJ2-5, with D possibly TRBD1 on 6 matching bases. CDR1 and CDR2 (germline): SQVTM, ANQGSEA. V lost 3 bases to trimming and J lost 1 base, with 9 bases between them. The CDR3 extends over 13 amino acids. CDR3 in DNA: TGCAGCGTTGACCCAGGGGCCCAAGAGACCCAGTACTTC. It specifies CSVDPGAQETQYF.

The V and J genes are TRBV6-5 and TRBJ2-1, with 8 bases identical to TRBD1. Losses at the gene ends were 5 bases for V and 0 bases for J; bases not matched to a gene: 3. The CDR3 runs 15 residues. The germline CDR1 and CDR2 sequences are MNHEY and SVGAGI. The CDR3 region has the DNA TGTGCCAGCAGTAGGACAGGGAGCTCCTACAATGAGCAGTTCTTC. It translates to CASSRTGSSYNEQFF.

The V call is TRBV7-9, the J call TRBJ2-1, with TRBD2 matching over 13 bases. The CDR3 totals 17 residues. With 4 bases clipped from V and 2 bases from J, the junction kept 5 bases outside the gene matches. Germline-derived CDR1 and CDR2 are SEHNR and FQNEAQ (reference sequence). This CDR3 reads CASSSGTSGTTYNEQFF. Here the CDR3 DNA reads TGTGCCAGCAGCTCCGGGACTAGCGGGACGACCTACAATGAGCAGTTCTTC.

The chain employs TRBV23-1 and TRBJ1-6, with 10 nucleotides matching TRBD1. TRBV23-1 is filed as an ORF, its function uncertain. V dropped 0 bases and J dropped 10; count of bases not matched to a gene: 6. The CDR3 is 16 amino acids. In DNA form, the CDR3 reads TGCGCCAGCAGTCAATCTGGGGACAGGGGAAGCTCACCCCTCCACTTT. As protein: CASSQSGDRGSSPLHF.

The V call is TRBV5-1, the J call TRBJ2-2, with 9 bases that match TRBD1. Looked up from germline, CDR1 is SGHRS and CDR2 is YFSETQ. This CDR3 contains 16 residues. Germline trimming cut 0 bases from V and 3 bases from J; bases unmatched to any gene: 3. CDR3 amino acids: CASSLEGQGYTGELFF. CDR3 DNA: TGCGCCAGCAGCTTGGAGGGACAGGGTTACACCGGGGAGCTGTTTTTT.

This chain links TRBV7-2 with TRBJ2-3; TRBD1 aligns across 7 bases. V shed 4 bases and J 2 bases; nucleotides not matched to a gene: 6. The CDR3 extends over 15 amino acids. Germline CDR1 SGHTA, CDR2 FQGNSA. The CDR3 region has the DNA TGTGCCAGCAGCTCGAGGGGGCTCTACACAGATACGCAGTATTTT. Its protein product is CASSSRGLYTDTQYF.